The clone carrying this TCR beta chain has ten or more counts. Antigen: not known. Trimming removed 1 base from V and 3 bases from J, with 16 bases in between. CDR3 length equals 17 residues. Germline-derived CDR1 and CDR2 are LNHDA and SQIVND (reference sequence). The data originate from a study of breast tumors, draining lymph nodes, adjacent tissues. Whole-study results and caveats: The data were judged consistent with most tumor T cells coming from lymph node and expanding in tumor. Tumor T cell lymph node origin was a supported hypothesis, not proven. Luminal-like breast cancer showed significantly greater tumor-nontumor repertoire similarity than basal-like breast cancer did. Tumor TCR diversity was below lymph nodes but above nontumor tissue.

From the multiplex PCR reads, TCRdb called clonotypes with MiXCR, one entry per CDR3 protein. Of 150,000 to 200,000 distinct CDR3 sequences in the sample, 30% to 35% were seen once. The lymph nodes were axillary draining lymph nodes from breast cancer patients. The clonotype comes from a female donor with breast cancer. Some clones in this sample may be carry-over from other donors' samples. Sample: axillary lymph node tissue. V and J are TRBV19 and TRBJ1-5; no definite D call. CDR3 protein: CASSIAAASFVNQPQHF. For the CDR3, the DNA is TGTGCCAGTAGTATAGCGGCAGCGAGTTTCGTCAATCAGCCCCAGCATTTT.